This T cell receptor beta chain was recovered during a study of post-analysis software for immune sequencing data. About the study: The patients showed relapsing-remitting, secondary progressive and progressive-relapsing multiple sclerosis courses. The study's findings and limits: Batch-mates among the samples co-clustered strongly by F measure. Five or six TRBV segments, TRBV5-6, TRBV5-1 and TRBV20-1 among them, were found more frequent in patients than controls.

Per the germline V gene, CDR1 is KGHSH and CDR2 is LQKENI. The CDR3 loop spans 17 amino acids. J lost 0 bases, V lost 0 bases, and 2 bases had no gene match. This clonotype was counted only a few times. Its target is not known. Unique molecular identifiers had been added to the TCR beta cDNA libraries. Via MiXCR, TCRdb re-called the PCR reads, giving one row per CDR3 protein. The sample includes 700,000 to 800,000 distinct CDR3 sequences, about 32% of them seen just once. Source material: blood. The V gene is TRBV18, the J gene TRBJ2-6; 7 nucleotides agree with TRBD1. This TCR derives from a girl between 10 and 17 years old with multiple sclerosis. The CDR3 bases are TGTGCCAGCTCACCACCGGGACAGCACTCTGGGGCCAACGTCCTGACTTTC. It translates to CASSPPGQHSGANVLTF.